One sample yielded the 13 T cell receptor beta chains listed below, sequenced in a study of T cells in Graves' hyperthyroidism and ophthalmopathy. What was amplified from RNA transcripts were TCR beta CDR3 regions. HTBI primers were employed in a first-round RT-PCR of the TCR CDR3. TCRdb processed the multiplex PCR reads anew with MiXCR; each CDR3 protein has one entry. The sample has roughly 840,000 distinct CDR3 sequences, roughly 40% seen once. The sample taken for sequencing was blood. The receptor set was obtained from a man between 18 and 29 years old with Graves' hyperthyroidism.

The genes are TRBV6-5 and TRBJ1-2, with 9 bases matching TRBD1. Germline loops: CDR1 MNHEY, CDR2 SVGAGI. This CDR3 has 14 amino acids. V dropped 5 bases and J dropped 8; count of bases not matched to a gene: 9. Here the CDR3 reads CASSPGQGPRGYTF. In DNA, the CDR3 is TGTGCCAGCAGTCCCGGACAGGGGCCTAGGGGCTACACCTTC.

The genes are TRBV7-9 and TRBJ1-1; perhaps TRBD1 as D (6 bases). The CDR3 totals 15 residues. CDR1 is SEHNR and CDR2 is FQNEAQ in the germline V gene (reference sequence). Trimming cost V 3 bases and J 3 bases, with 14 bases left between them. CDR3 sequence: CASSLDSYGYTEAFF. Here the CDR3 DNA reads TGTGCCAGCAGCTTGGACAGCTATGGCTACACTGAAGCTTTCTTT. Looking up the rest from reference TRBV7-9 and TRBJ1-1 gives the full variable domain: DTGVSQNPRHKITKRGQNVTFRCDPISEHNRLYWYRQTLGQGPEFLTYFQNEAQLEKSRLLSDRFSAERPKGSFSTLEIQRTEQGDSAMYLCASSLDSYGYTEAFFGQGTRLTVV.

The chain has TRBV7-8 and TRBJ2-7; 7 nucleotides agree with TRBD2. The germline CDR1 and CDR2 sequences are SGHVS and FQNEAQ. The CDR3 covers 16 residues. With 1 base clipped from V and 2 bases from J, the junction kept 8 bases outside the gene matches. CDR3 DNA: TGTGCCAGCAGCTTAGGCCCGGCTAGCGGAGCCTACGAGCAGTACTTC. This sequence encodes CASSLGPASGAYEQYF. The variable domain in full, with the rest retrieved from reference TRBV7-8 and TRBJ2-7, is GAGVSQSPRYKVAKRGQDVALRCDPISGHVSLFWYQQALGQGPEFLTYFQNEAQLDKSGLPSDRFFAERPEGSVSTLKIQRTQQEDSAVYLCASSLGPASGAYEQYFGPGTRLTVT.

In the case of this clonotype: A much larger clone lies one base from this, so it may be a read error. The conserved phenylalanine or tryptophan is not found at the CDR3 terminus, so this likely reflects a read error. The rearrangement uses TRBV10-3 and TRBJ1-2, with D uncertain. V was pared by 10 bases and J by 3 bases, with 9 bases between. Germline CDR1 reads ENHRY; CDR2 reads SYGVKD. The CDR3 extends over 11 amino acids. DNA for the CDR3: TGTGCCAGCAACAAGGACTATGGCTACACCCTC. This encodes CASNKDYGYTL.

About this clonotype itself: Relative to the germline gene, one junction end is altered; a read error may explain this. The chain carries TRBV7-9 and TRBJ2-5; D could derive from TRBD1 or TRBD2 (5 bases each). The length of the CDR3 is 12 residues. Germline V gene data show CDR1 as SEHNR and CDR2 as FQNEAQ (reference sequence). CDR3 region: CASSLRGETQCF. The CDR3, as DNA: TGTGCCAGCAGCTTAAGGGGAGAGACCCAGTGCTTC.

Only a few counts were recorded for this clonotype. Here the CDR3 DNA reads TGCGCCAGCGCTCGGACCGGGGGGGGGAACACTGAAGCTTTCTTT. Its protein is CASARTGGGNTEAFF. The gene calls are TRBV5-1 and TRBJ1-1, with D maybe TRBD1 (5 bases). The germline CDR1 and CDR2 sequences are SGHRS and YFSETQ. V gave up 7 bases and J gave up 1 base, with 17 bases separating them. This CDR3 contains 15 residues.

This CDR3 reads CASSSESGRATGELFF. CDR3 nucleotides: TGTGCCAGCAGCTCGGAGAGCGGGAGGGCGACCGGGGAGCTGTTTTTT. The genes are TRBV7-9 and TRBJ2-2, with 10 positions matching TRBD2. After removal of 4 bases from V and 5 bases from J, the junction contained 7 bases not matched to a gene. CDR1 SEHNR and CDR2 FQNEAQ come from the germline V gene (reference sequence). The CDR3 contains 16 residues.

The rearrangement joins TRBV12-3 or TRBV12-4 to TRBJ2-7; 7 nucleotides agree with TRBD2. J gave up 3 bases and V 3 bases, and 5 bases lay outside the gene matches. CDR3 length: 14 amino acids. For the CDR3, the DNA is TGTGCCAGCAGTTTTGCGGGAGAGAACTACGAGCAGTACTTC. Its protein product is CASSFAGENYEQYF.

This chain joins TRBV12-3 or TRBV12-4 and TRBJ1-1; TRBD1 is a possible D gene (5 bases). This CDR3 is 14 amino acids long. V shed 3 bases and J shed 6 bases, with 14 bases lying between them. CDR3 loop: CASSLGVPSAEAFF. Written as DNA, the CDR3 is TGTGCCAGCAGTTTGGGGGTCCCGAGCGCTGAAGCTTTCTTT.

The table lists this clonotype with a few counts. V is TRBV11-2 and J is TRBJ2-7, with D uncertain. The CDR3 covers 12 residues. V gave up 5 bases and J gave up 6 bases, with 11 bases separating them. The germline gives CDR1 SGHAT, CDR2 FQNNGV. This CDR3 is CASSPAVFEQYF. The CDR3 nucleotides read TGTGCCAGCAGCCCAGCAGTATTCGAGCAGTACTTC. The full variable domain, its missing parts supplied by reference TRBV11-2 and TRBJ2-7, is EAGVAQSPRYKIIEKRQSVAFWCNPISGHATLYWYQQILGQGPKLLIQFQNNGVVDDSQLPKDRFSAERLKGVDSTLKIQPAKLEDSAVYLCASSPAVFEQYFGPGTRLTVT.

This clonotype was found many times. The chain is built from TRBV29-1 and TRBJ1-3; a weak D match, TRBD1 (5 bases). CDR1 SQVTM and CDR2 ANQGSEA come from the germline V gene. This CDR3 region has 14 residues. The ends were cut back, 6 bases at V and 0 bases at J, with 12 bases in the middle. CDR3: CSVGERSSGNTIYF. DNA of the CDR3: TGCAGCGTGGGGGAACGGAGCTCTGGAAACACCATATATTTT.

The V gene is TRBV12-3 or TRBV12-4, the J gene TRBJ1-5, with 7 bases matching TRBD1. V lost 5 bases and J lost 4; bases outside the gene matches: 14. This CDR3 has 17 amino acids. CDR3 protein: CASSNSDRVDINQPQHF. CDR3 sequence (DNA): TGTGCCAGCAGTAACAGTGACAGGGTTGACATAAATCAGCCCCAGCATTTT.

The chain joins TRBV19 to TRBJ1-1, with no clear D. Germline values: CDR1 LNHDA, CDR2 SQIVND (reference sequence). This CDR3 spans 15 amino acids. The ends were cut back, 3 bases at V and 6 bases at J, with 17 bases in the middle. This chain's CDR3 is CASSISPQSRAEAFF. In nucleotides, the CDR3 is TGTGCCAGTAGTATCTCCCCCCAGAGTAGGGCTGAAGCTTTCTTT.